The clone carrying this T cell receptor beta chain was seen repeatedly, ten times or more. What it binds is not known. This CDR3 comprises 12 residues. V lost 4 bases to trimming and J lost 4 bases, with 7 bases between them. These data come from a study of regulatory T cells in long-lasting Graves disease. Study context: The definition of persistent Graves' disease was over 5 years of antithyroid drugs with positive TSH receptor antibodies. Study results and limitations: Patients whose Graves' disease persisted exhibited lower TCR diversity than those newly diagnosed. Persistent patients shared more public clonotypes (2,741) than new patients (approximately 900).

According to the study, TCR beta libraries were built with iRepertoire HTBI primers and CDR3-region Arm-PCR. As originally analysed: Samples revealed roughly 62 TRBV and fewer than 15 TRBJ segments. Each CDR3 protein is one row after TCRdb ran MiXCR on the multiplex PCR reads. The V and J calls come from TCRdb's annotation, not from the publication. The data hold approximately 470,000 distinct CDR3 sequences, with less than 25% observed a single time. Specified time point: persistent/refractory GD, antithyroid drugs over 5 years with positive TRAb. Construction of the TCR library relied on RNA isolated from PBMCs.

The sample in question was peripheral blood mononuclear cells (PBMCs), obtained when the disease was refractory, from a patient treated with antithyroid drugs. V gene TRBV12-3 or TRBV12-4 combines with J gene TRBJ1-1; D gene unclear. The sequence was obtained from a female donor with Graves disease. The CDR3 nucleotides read TGTGCCAGCAGTTGGGGAACCACTGAAGCTTTCTTT. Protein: CASSWGTTEAFF.